This T cell receptor (beta chain) is from a study of cytomegalovirus exposure and HLA in healthy donors. Notes on the study in general: Most subjects' HLA-A and HLA-B alleles were reportedly predicted from TCR beta sequences.

Trimming stripped 0 bases from V and 3 bases from J, with 9 bases between. CDR3 length: 14 residues. Per the germline V gene, CDR1 is SGHRS and CDR2 is YFSETQ. On this clone itself: The antigen is not known.

Primers: 60 Vbeta forward and 13 Jbeta reverse. Produced via immunoSEQ multiplex PCR; TCRdb's table is partial and in-frame only. The sample contains about 200,000 clones, 60% to 80% of which appear only once. This sequence originates from a woman aged 25 to 39 in good health and CMV-seropositive. J is TRBJ1-2 and V is TRBV5-1, with D unclear. Sequencing was performed on PBMCs. CDR3 protein: CASSLEDGDYGYTF. CDR3 nucleotides: TGCGCCAGCAGCTTGGAAGACGGAGACTATGGCTACACCTTC.